The subject of this entry is one T cell receptor (beta chain). This record belongs to a study of identical twins. Carrying unique molecular identifiers, the cDNA also gained a universal primer site through template switching. TCRdb fed the 5' RACE reads into MiXCR, producing one record per CDR3 protein. The sample carries roughly 200,000 distinct CDR3 sequences, about a sixth recorded once. The CDR3 extends over 15 amino acids. Germline V lookup: CDR1 MNHEY, CDR2 SVGEGT. Trimming at V came to 6 bases and at J to 0 bases, leaving 8 bases not matched to a gene. The same specimen was also included in a second study, on T cells expressing NK-cell markers. That work states: Sorted CD3+CD56+NKG2C+, CD3+CD56+NKG2C- and CD3+CD56-NKG2C+ T cells supplied TCR beta repertoires.

Sequenced input: CD8+ T cells sorted from blood. The receptor was isolated from a woman in her late teens or twenties in good health. The chain is built from TRBV6-2 or TRBV6-3 and TRBJ2-7, with 7 bases fitting TRBD2. CDR3 residues: CASRPLATSSYEQYF. The CDR3 DNA follows: TGTGCCAGCAGGCCACTAGCGACGAGCTCCTACGAGCAGTACTTC.